Listed below are T cell receptor beta chains from one sample, sequenced in a study of T-cell reconstitution after alpha-beta-depleted transplantation in children. TCRdb reprocessed the PCR reads via MiXCR and lists one record per CDR3 protein. This sample has some 200,000 distinct CDR3 sequences; 11% occur once, and the top ten carry roughly 27%. The material was PBMCs, obtained before TCRalphabeta/CD19-depleted stem cell transplant. The receptors derive from a child less than two years old with acute myeloid leukemia, due to receive a stem cell transplant. Both conserved end residues are part of each CDR3. The D gene is left open where the match is weak. Not all rows give a size; the values are once, few, many and, for expanded clones, a class.

j_call d_call clone_size cdr3_length v_call cdr3_nt cdr3_aa
TRBJ2-7 NA many 17 TRBV10-3 TGTGCCATCAGTGACGGGGGACGTCCTGAGATTTCCTACGAGCAGTACTTC CAISDGGRPEISYEQYF
TRBJ1-2 NA many 13 TRBV7-9 TGTGCCAGCAGCCCGGGCAGGGGTTATGGCTACACCTTC CASSPGRGYGYTF
TRBJ1-2 NA many 13 TRBV27 TGTGCCAGCAGTAACGGACAGACCTATGGCTACACCTTC CASSNGQTYGYTF
TRBJ2-1 NA many 14 TRBV20-1 TGCAGTCCCGATGGGGGCGGGAGAGGGAATGAGCAGTTCTTC CSPDGGGRGNEQFF
TRBJ1-4 NA few 15 TRBV7-9 TGTGCCAGCAGCCTAACAACACGCGTGGGTGAAAAACTGTTTTTT CASSLTTRVGEKLFF
TRBJ2-3 NA NA 13 TRBV6-1 TGTGCCAGCAGAACTAGTGGGGCAGATACGCAGTATTTT CASRTSGADTQYF
TRBJ2-6 NA many 15 TRBV4-2 TGTGCCAGCAGCCAAGAGGAGCCTGGGGCCAACGTCCTGACTTTC CASSQEEPGANVLTF
TRBJ1-3 NA many 15 TRBV7-2 TGTGCCAGCAGCTTAACAGGCGCCCTTGGAAACACCATATATTTT CASSLTGALGNTIYF
TRBJ2-4 TRBD2 few 20 TRBV2 TGTGCCAGCAGTGATACCCCCGGACTAGCGGAAATTGTAGCCAAAAACATTCAGTACTTC CASSDTPGLAEIVAKNIQYF
TRBJ2-5 NA many 15 TRBV4-3 TGCGCCAGCAGCTTACGACCGGGATCTTGGGAGACCCAGTACTTC CASSLRPGSWETQYF
TRBJ1-2 NA many 15 TRBV14 TGTGCCAGCAGCCAAGCTCTGGGGGGCCACTATGGCTACACCTTC CASSQALGGHYGYTF
TRBJ2-7 TRBD2 many 16 TRBV4-1 TGCGCCAGCAGCCAAGTTACTAGCGGGAGGGCCTACGAGCAGTACTTC CASSQVTSGRAYEQYF
TRBJ2-1 NA many 17 TRBV28 TGTGCCAGCAGTTTACGGGGGTGGGGGAGCTCCTACAATGAGCAGTTCTTC CASSLRGWGSSYNEQFF
TRBJ1-1 NA NA 10 TRBV29-1 TGCAGCGTTGGACAAAGTGAAGCTTTCTTT CSVGQSEAFF
TRBJ2-7 TRBD1 NA 16 TRBV5-1 TGCGCCAGCAGCACATATCCGGGACAGACCTCCTACGAGCAGTACTTC CASSTYPGQTSYEQYF
TRBJ2-4 TRBD2 few 16 TRBV11-2 TGTGCCAGCTCCCCCGGGACTAGAGTGGCCAAAAACATTCAGTACTTC CASSPGTRVAKNIQYF
TRBJ2-2 TRBD2 many 16 TRBV7-8 TGTGCCAGCAGTATCCACGTAGCGGGGTTGACCGGGGAGCTGTTTTTT CASSIHVAGLTGELFF
TRBJ2-7 TRBD1 many 14 TRBV11-2 TGTGCCAGCAGCTTCCTCCGACAGGGCTACGAGCAGTACTTC CASSFLRQGYEQYF
TRBJ2-1 NA many 12 TRBV5-1 TGCGCCAGCAGCTTCACATACAATGAGCAGTTCTTC CASSFTYNEQFF
TRBJ2-3 TRBD2 many 19 TRBV20-1 TGCAGTGCTAGAGATTCGAGCGGGACTAGAGGGGGACGCACAGATACGCAGTATTTT CSARDSSGTRGGRTDTQYF
TRBJ2-1 NA many 12 TRBV18 TGTGCCAGCTCACCACGAGCCTATGAGCAGTTCTTC CASSPRAYEQFF
TRBJ1-1 TRBD1 NA 15 TRBV6-1 TGTGCCAGCAGCTGGGGACAGGGATCGGGCACTGAAGCTTTCTTT CASSWGQGSGTEAFF
TRBJ1-2 TRBD1 many 14 TRBV4-3 TGCGCCAGCAGCCAAGGACAGGGGACCTATGGCTACACCTTC CASSQGQGTYGYTF
TRBJ2-2 TRBD2 few 18 TRBV2 TGTGCCCTCAGTCCGCCGGGACTAGCGGATTCGAACACCGGGGAGCTGTTTTTT CALSPPGLADSNTGELFF
TRBJ2-1 NA many 14 TRBV20-1 TGCAGTGCTAGCAGGGTCGGCTCCTACAATGAGCAGTTCTTC CSASRVGSYNEQFF
TRBJ1-2 NA many 14 TRBV20-1 TGCAGTGCTGGCGTTGGGGGAGGCGACTATGGCTACACCTTC CSAGVGGGDYGYTF
TRBJ1-3 NA many 14 TRBV5-3 TGTGCCAGCAGCTCGGGACCTGGGGGAAACACCATATATTTT CASSSGPGGNTIYF
TRBJ1-4 NA many 14 TRBV2 TGTGCCAGCAGTGGCGGGCCGTCGGGTGAAAAACTGTTTTTT CASSGGPSGEKLFF
TRBJ2-7 TRBD1 many 15 TRBV20-1 TGCAGTGCAGGGGGGACAGGGGGTTACTCCTACGAGCAGTACTTC CSAGGTGGYSYEQYF
TRBJ2-6 NA many 14 TRBV4-3 TGCGCCAGCAGCCAGGACTCTGGGGCCAACGTCCTGACTTTC CASSQDSGANVLTF
TRBJ1-2 NA few 15 TRBV20-1 TGCAGTGCTAGGTTGAGGGGGGGTGGGACCTATGGCTACACCTTC CSARLRGGGTYGYTF
TRBJ2-1 NA many 15 TRBV5-6 TGTGCCAGCAGCTTGTTGTCAGGGATTAACAATGAGCAGTTCTTC CASSLLSGINNEQFF
TRBJ1-1 TRBD1 many 14 TRBV5-6 TGTGCCAGCAGCTTCGAAGACAGGGTAACTGAAGCTTTCTTT CASSFEDRVTEAFF